The T cell receptor (beta chain) under discussion was sequenced for a study of cytomegalovirus exposure and HLA in healthy donors. Study as a whole: In an early release, HLA-typed donors contributed 90 million or so unique TCR sequences. The Caucasian-associated ancestry cluster held 65% to 90% of 350 to 450 genotyped donors. Study-wide findings and caveats: Immune exposure information available was restricted to CMV serostatus. TCR beta V- and J-gene trimming was later associated with a missense DCLRE1C variant.

A word on this clone: Its antigen remains unidentified.

The study ran its PCR with 60 Vbeta and 13 Jbeta primers. Clones were read by immunoSEQ multiplex PCR, and TCRdb kept only the in-frame ones, dropping some. The sample carries 130,000 or so clones, roughly 80% recorded once. The CDR3 is 16 amino acids. Germline loops: CDR1 PRHDT, CDR2 FYEKMQ (reference sequence). V lost 4 bases and J 6 bases, leaving 21 bases between the germline ends. This TCR derives from a female donor in good health and CMV-seronegative. V and J are TRBV13 and TRBJ1-2; possible D gene TRBD1, 6 bases. Sequencing input: PBMCs. CDR3 sequence reads: CASSSPLGSGGDGYTF. The CDR3 coding sequence is TGTGCCAGCAGCTCACCACTGGGATCGGGGGGCGATGGCTACACCTTC.